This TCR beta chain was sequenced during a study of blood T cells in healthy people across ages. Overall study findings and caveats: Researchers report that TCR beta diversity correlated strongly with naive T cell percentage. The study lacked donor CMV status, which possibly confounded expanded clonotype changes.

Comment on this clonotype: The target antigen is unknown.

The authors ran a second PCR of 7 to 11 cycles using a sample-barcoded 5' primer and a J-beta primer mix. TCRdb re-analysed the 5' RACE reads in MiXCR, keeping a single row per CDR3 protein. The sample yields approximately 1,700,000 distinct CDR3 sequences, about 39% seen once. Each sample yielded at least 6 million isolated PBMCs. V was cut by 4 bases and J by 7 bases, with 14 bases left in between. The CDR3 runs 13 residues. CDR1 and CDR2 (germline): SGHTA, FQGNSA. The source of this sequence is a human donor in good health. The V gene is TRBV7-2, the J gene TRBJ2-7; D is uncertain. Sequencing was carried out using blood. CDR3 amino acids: CASSSPLEEEQYF. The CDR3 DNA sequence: TGTGCCAGCAGCTCCCCCCTAGAGGAGGAGCAGTACTTC.